This T cell receptor beta chain was identified during a study of blood T cell repertoires in COVID-19. About the study: Samples of COVID-19 (acute and convalescent) were obtained from the United States, Italy and Spain. The analysed material was cDNA or gDNA that came from T cells, B-cell-depleted T cells, or PBMCs.

Trimming at V came to 7 bases and at J to 0 bases, leaving 2 bases not matched to a gene. The CDR3 has 14 amino acids. Germline V gives CDR1 KGHDR, CDR2 SFDVKD. How the authors handled the data: Estimation of nucleated cell counts relied on the amplification of reference gene primers. Only in-frame clones appear in the TCRdb table, and some are missing; sequencing was by immunoSEQ multiplex PCR. V, J and clone size are taken as reported in that table, and D and trimming were inferred from the DNA itself. The sample shows roughly 190,000 clones, 84% of them seen only once. Seattle enrolled patients during active infection and tracked them longitudinally.

This TCR derives from a woman in her sixties or seventies with COVID-19, enrolled during active disease. The chain joins TRBV24-1 to TRBJ2-7; the match to TRBD2 covers 10 bases. The sample taken for sequencing was peripheral blood. The CDR3 is CATRASGGSYEQYF. The CDR3 nucleotides are TGTGCCACCAGAGCTAGCGGGGGCTCCTACGAGCAGTACTTC.